This is a list of T cell receptor beta chains from one sample in a study of vaccination and CD4 T cells after COVID-19. TCRdb fed the PCR reads into MiXCR, producing one record per CDR3 protein. The profile shows roughly 20,000 distinct CDR3 sequences, 40% to 60% of them singletons. These receptors lack a known antigen. Sequencing used CD4+ T cells from blood, cultured in vitro. These receptors all come from a human donor who had recovered from COVID-19. The CDR3 runs from the conserved cysteine through the conserved F or W. Each record gives: D gene, CDR3 length, V gene, J gene, CDR3 protein. D genes are given only for firm matches.

d_call: -; cdr3_length: 12; v_call: TRBV2; j_call: TRBJ1-2; cdr3_aa: CASSAGGDGYTF
d_call: TRBD2; cdr3_length: 14; v_call: TRBV15; j_call: TRBJ2-1; cdr3_aa: CATSTQGLAGEQFF
d_call: -; cdr3_length: 15; v_call: TRBV4-1; j_call: TRBJ1-1; cdr3_aa: CASSHGGAQFTEAFF
d_call: TRBD1; cdr3_length: 17; v_call: TRBV19; j_call: TRBJ1-2; cdr3_aa: CASSRTGQGGINYGYTF
d_call: -; cdr3_length: 15; v_call: TRBV20-1; j_call: TRBJ2-4; cdr3_aa: CSALRGRGAKNIQYF
d_call: -; cdr3_length: 14; v_call: TRBV30; j_call: TRBJ1-2; cdr3_aa: CAWSPMGRPYGYTF
d_call: TRBD1; cdr3_length: 16; v_call: TRBV6-1; j_call: TRBJ1-5; cdr3_aa: CASGTGSFYGNQPQHF
d_call: -; cdr3_length: 18; v_call: TRBV7-9; j_call: TRBJ2-2; cdr3_aa: CASSLTPEGVWATGELFF
d_call: TRBD1; cdr3_length: 14; v_call: TRBV19; j_call: TRBJ2-3; cdr3_aa: CASSLTGEGDTQYF
d_call: TRBD1; cdr3_length: 15; v_call: TRBV24-1; j_call: TRBJ1-5; cdr3_aa: CATSDPTGDNQPQHF
d_call: -; cdr3_length: 16; v_call: TRBV20-1; j_call: TRBJ2-1; cdr3_aa: CSARDSGRFRNNEQFF
d_call: -; cdr3_length: 15; v_call: TRBV7-2; j_call: TRBJ1-2; cdr3_aa: CASSLVRQGGYGYTF
d_call: -; cdr3_length: 12; v_call: TRBV7-9; j_call: TRBJ2-1; cdr3_aa: CASSLSAGEQFF
d_call: TRBD2; cdr3_length: 16; v_call: TRBV5-1; j_call: TRBJ2-5; cdr3_aa: CASSSRAGGTQETQYF
d_call: -; cdr3_length: 14; v_call: TRBV6-1; j_call: TRBJ1-3; cdr3_aa: CAIKPGEAGNTIYF
d_call: -; cdr3_length: 15; v_call: TRBV24-1; j_call: TRBJ2-1; cdr3_aa: CATSDAGRNYNEQFF
d_call: -; cdr3_length: 13; v_call: TRBV12-3/TRBV12-4; j_call: TRBJ2-2; cdr3_aa: CASSFMHTGELFF
d_call: -; cdr3_length: 11; v_call: TRBV28; j_call: TRBJ2-1; cdr3_aa: CASTRGQKQFF
d_call: -; cdr3_length: 13; v_call: TRBV12-3/TRBV12-4; j_call: TRBJ1-3; cdr3_aa: CASTPGGGNTIYF
d_call: TRBD1; cdr3_length: 14; v_call: TRBV6-1; j_call: TRBJ1-1; cdr3_aa: CASSWTGLNTEAFF
d_call: -; cdr3_length: 11; v_call: TRBV30; j_call: TRBJ2-3; cdr3_aa: CASERTDTQYF
d_call: TRBD2; cdr3_length: 16; v_call: TRBV20-1; j_call: TRBJ2-3; cdr3_aa: CSAVGRLAGEEDTQYF
d_call: -; cdr3_length: 15; v_call: TRBV12-3/TRBV12-4; j_call: TRBJ2-3; cdr3_aa: CASATLGTSTDTQYF
d_call: TRBD2; cdr3_length: 15; v_call: TRBV20-1; j_call: TRBJ2-3; cdr3_aa: CSAFSGRIGGDTQYF
d_call: TRBD1; cdr3_length: 15; v_call: TRBV15; j_call: TRBJ2-3; cdr3_aa: CATSRDRYSTDTQYF
d_call: -; cdr3_length: 15; v_call: TRBV7-9; j_call: TRBJ2-1; cdr3_aa: CASSRSGTRGNEQFF
d_call: TRBD1; cdr3_length: 13; v_call: TRBV20-1; j_call: TRBJ2-7; cdr3_aa: CSARDRGPLRQYF
d_call: TRBD1; cdr3_length: 15; v_call: TRBV28; j_call: TRBJ1-5; cdr3_aa: CASSVGQGVYQPQHF
d_call: -; cdr3_length: 14; v_call: TRBV2; j_call: TRBJ2-5; cdr3_aa: CASSGRPRAETQYF
d_call: -; cdr3_length: 14; v_call: TRBV6-1; j_call: TRBJ1-1; cdr3_aa: CASSPNVLNTEAFF
d_call: -; cdr3_length: 17; v_call: TRBV27; j_call: TRBJ2-1; cdr3_aa: CASSSTGGVSSYNEQFF
d_call: -; cdr3_length: 11; v_call: TRBV20-1; j_call: TRBJ1-2; cdr3_aa: CSARQFYGYTF
d_call: -; cdr3_length: 15; v_call: TRBV4-2; j_call: TRBJ1-6; cdr3_aa: CASSLRELDNSPLHF
d_call: TRBD2; cdr3_length: 14; v_call: TRBV30; j_call: TRBJ2-1; cdr3_aa: CACARLAVGNEQFF
d_call: TRBD2; cdr3_length: 16; v_call: TRBV7-2; j_call: TRBJ2-3; cdr3_aa: CASSWAGLAGTDTQYF
d_call: -; cdr3_length: 15; v_call: TRBV15; j_call: TRBJ1-1; cdr3_aa: CATSRGGLMNTEAFF
d_call: TRBD2; cdr3_length: 20; v_call: TRBV7-9; j_call: TRBJ2-1; cdr3_aa: CASRRPGTSGPLSSYNEQFF
d_call: TRBD1; cdr3_length: 17; v_call: TRBV6-1; j_call: TRBJ1-6; cdr3_aa: CASSRDRGQSYNSPLHF
d_call: TRBD2; cdr3_length: 16; v_call: TRBV27; j_call: TRBJ2-7; cdr3_aa: CASRPPGAREIYEQYF
d_call: TRBD2; cdr3_length: 18; v_call: TRBV12-3/TRBV12-4; j_call: TRBJ2-2; cdr3_aa: CASSFPSNLAGAAGELFF
d_call: -; cdr3_length: 14; v_call: TRBV20-1; j_call: TRBJ2-3; cdr3_aa: CSAPNSGYTDTQYF
d_call: TRBD1; cdr3_length: 15; v_call: TRBV30; j_call: TRBJ1-2; cdr3_aa: CAWSNQLDRIYGYTF
d_call: TRBD1; cdr3_length: 15; v_call: TRBV6-1; j_call: TRBJ1-2; cdr3_aa: CASSEATGGGYGYTF
d_call: -; cdr3_length: 15; v_call: TRBV7-2; j_call: TRBJ2-3; cdr3_aa: CASRFQGGSTDTQYF
d_call: -; cdr3_length: 11; v_call: TRBV6-2/TRBV6-3; j_call: TRBJ2-1; cdr3_aa: CASSYVGKQFF
d_call: -; cdr3_length: 13; v_call: TRBV30; j_call: TRBJ1-5; cdr3_aa: CAWSLPNNQPQHF
d_call: TRBD1; cdr3_length: 14; v_call: TRBV18; j_call: TRBJ1-1; cdr3_aa: CASSPGQGAPGAFF
d_call: TRBD2; cdr3_length: 13; v_call: TRBV7-9; j_call: TRBJ2-1; cdr3_aa: CASSLLSGRPQFF
d_call: -; cdr3_length: 13; v_call: TRBV7-2; j_call: TRBJ2-5; cdr3_aa: CASSLRREETQYF
d_call: -; cdr3_length: 15; v_call: TRBV4-2; j_call: TRBJ1-5; cdr3_aa: CASSQSTEINQPQHF
d_call: TRBD1; cdr3_length: 15; v_call: TRBV7-3; j_call: TRBJ2-2; cdr3_aa: CASSQQGAGTGELFF
d_call: TRBD2; cdr3_length: 15; v_call: TRBV14; j_call: TRBJ2-7; cdr3_aa: CASSLDSGRATEQYF
d_call: -; cdr3_length: 17; v_call: TRBV6-1; j_call: TRBJ2-4; cdr3_aa: CASSEEGRIGAKNIQYF
d_call: TRBD1; cdr3_length: 13; v_call: TRBV7-2; j_call: TRBJ1-1; cdr3_aa: CASSRGTGLMAFF
d_call: -; cdr3_length: 15; v_call: TRBV10-3; j_call: TRBJ2-2; cdr3_aa: CASNGGVSNTGELFF
d_call: TRBD2; cdr3_length: 16; v_call: TRBV30; j_call: TRBJ2-3; cdr3_aa: CAWSFPSGRAGDTQYF
d_call: -; cdr3_length: 15; v_call: TRBV11-2; j_call: TRBJ2-7; cdr3_aa: CASSLESGFSYEQYF
d_call: -; cdr3_length: 12; v_call: TRBV2; j_call: TRBJ1-5; cdr3_aa: CASSDLIQPQHF
d_call: TRBD1; cdr3_length: 15; v_call: TRBV6-5; j_call: TRBJ1-2; cdr3_aa: CASSSRQGGLSGYTF
d_call: TRBD2; cdr3_length: 14; v_call: TRBV20-1; j_call: TRBJ2-1; cdr3_aa: CSILSGRLYNEQFF